This is a list of T cell receptor beta chains from one sample in a study of blood T cell repertoires in COVID-19. Clones were sequenced by immunoSEQ multiplex PCR, and TCRdb holds only the in-frame ones, with some missing. Of over 250,000 clones listed, 65% to 90% are singletons. The sequencing input was peripheral blood. Receptors originate from a human donor in a cohort sampled during active COVID-19. Each CDR3 is given with its conserved first and last residue. A D gene is named only where the DNA matches it firmly. Clone size is given for some rows only: seen once, a few or many times, or a class if the clone is expanded.

D	V	J	size	DNA	CDR3
.	TRBV9	TRBJ2-1	.	TGTGCCAGGCGAGCACTCGATTCGTCCCCCTACAATGAGCAGTTCTTC	CARRALDSSPYNEQFF
.	TRBV7-8	TRBJ2-6	.	TGTGCCAGCAGCTCCTACCAGGGCGCTGGGGCCAACGTCCTGACTTTC	CASSSYQGAGANVLTF
.	TRBV29-1	TRBJ1-3	once	TGCAGCGTTGCGGGGGCTGGAAACACCATATATTTT	CSVAGAGNTIYF
TRBD1	TRBV6-1	TRBJ2-5	.	TGTGCCAGCAGTGAGACAGGGGGCCAAGAGACCCAGTACTTC	CASSETGGQETQYF
.	TRBV15	TRBJ2-7	.	TGTGCCACCAGCAGAGACAGGGTTACCTACGAGCAGTACTTC	CATSRDRVTYEQYF
.	TRBV6-5	TRBJ1-1	.	TGTGCCAGCAGATCAACAGGGAACACTGAAGCTTTCTTT	CASRSTGNTEAFF
.	TRBV14	TRBJ2-7	.	TGTGCCAGCAGCCAAGTTTCGGTGTTTTACGAGCAGTACTTC	CASSQVSVFYEQYF
.	TRBV4-1	TRBJ1-4	.	TGCGCCAGCAGCCAAGGAGGATGGGTTAATGAAAAACTGTTTTTT	CASSQGGWVNEKLFF
TRBD2	TRBV28	TRBJ2-7	.	TGTGCCAGCAGTTCTACTAGCGGGAGGGCCTACGAGCAGTACTTC	CASSSTSGRAYEQYF
TRBD2	TRBV24-1	TRBJ2-1	.	TGTGCCACCTCAAGCGGGGGAGGGTACAATGAGCAGTTCTTC	CATSSGGGYNEQFF
TRBD2	TRBV4-1	TRBJ2-1	.	TGCGCCAGCAGCCAAGTAGGCCTAGCGGGGCGGGTTGAGCAGTTCTTC	CASSQVGLAGRVEQFF
TRBD1	TRBV5-6	TRBJ2-7	.	TGTGCCAGCAGCTTGGGTCGACAGGGCAACTACGAGCAGTACTTC	CASSLGRQGNYEQYF
.	TRBV5-1	TRBJ2-3	.	TGCGCCAGCACCGACAGCGCCGGTGGAGATACGCAGTATTTT	CASTDSAGGDTQYF
.	TRBV20-1	TRBJ1-2	.	TGCAGTGCTAGTCCCTCGGGGGTCAATGGCTACACCTTC	CSASPSGVNGYTF
.	TRBV4-1	TRBJ2-1	.	TGCGCCAGCAGCCAAAACACTGAGCAGTTCTTC	CASSQNTEQFF
TRBD1	TRBV7-8	TRBJ1-6	.	TGTGCCAGCAGCGCGGACAGGGTCTTTCTGAATAATTCACCCCTCCACTTT	CASSADRVFLNNSPLHF
TRBD1	TRBV25-1	TRBJ2-7	.	TGTGCCAGCAGTGGCGGGGACAGGCTACGGGACGAGCAGTACTTC	CASSGGDRLRDEQYF
TRBD1	TRBV6-5	TRBJ2-7	once	TGTGCCAGCAGTTACGGCCGGGACAGGGCCGGAGAGCAGTACTTC	CASSYGRDRAGEQYF
.	TRBV7-8	TRBJ2-7	.	TGTGCCAGCAGCTTAGTCAACGGTGCCTCCTACGAGCAGTACTTC	CASSLVNGASYEQYF
.	TRBV5-1	TRBJ1-2	.	TGCGCCAGCAGCTTGGACGGAGTGGGCTACACCTTC	CASSLDGVGYTF
TRBD2	TRBV15	TRBJ2-7	.	TGTGCCACCAGCAGAGAGCGACTAGCAGGCGAGCAGTACTTC	CATSRERLAGEQYF
.	TRBV2	TRBJ2-1	.	TGTGCCAGCAGGTCGGAGGGCGAGCAGTTCTTC	CASRSEGEQFF
TRBD1	TRBV2	TRBJ2-1	.	TGTGCCAGCAGCACCGGGACAGGGGGAAGTAATGAGCAGTTCTTC	CASSTGTGGSNEQFF
TRBD1	TRBV19	TRBJ2-1	.	TGTGCCAGTCGACAGGGAACCTACAATGAGCAGTTCTTC	CASRQGTYNEQFF
.	TRBV9	TRBJ2-1	.	TGTGCCAGCAGCTTTAGCTCCTACAATGAGCAGTTCTTC	CASSFSSYNEQFF